This entry lists 3 T cell receptor beta chains sequenced from one sample in a study of regulatory T cells in long-lasting Graves disease. Time point denoted: persistent/refractory GD, antithyroid drugs over 5 years with positive TRAb. PBMC-derived RNA was used for the TCR library. Arm-PCR with iRepertoire HTBI primers amplified the CDR3 regions for these TCR beta libraries. In TCRdb, the multiplex PCR reads were re-called with MiXCR into one record per CDR3 protein. The repertoire includes a few hundred thousand distinct CDR3 sequences, around 24% of them detected once, and roughly a quarter sits in the top ten. The specimen comprised peripheral blood mononuclear cells (PBMCs), sampled when the disease was refractory, from a patient treated with antithyroid drugs. These receptors came from a female donor with Graves disease.

This clonotype turned up a few times. This rearrangement joins TRBV27 to TRBJ1-1; TRBD1 agrees at 7 bases. Germline CDR1 reads MNHEY; CDR2 reads SMNVEV (reference sequence). V lost 6 bases to trimming and J lost 8 bases; unmatched junction nucleotides: 9. The CDR3 totals 13 residues. The CDR3 DNA sequence: TGTGCCAGCAGCCGATACCTGACAGGGGAAGCTTTCTTT. Protein product: CASSRYLTGEAFF.

The chain recombines TRBV30 with TRBJ2-2; tentative D call: TRBD2 (6 bases). The CDR3 totals 13 residues. V was cut by 1 base and J by 9 bases, with 12 bases left in between. Per the germline V gene, CDR1 is GTSNPN and CDR2 is SVGIG (reference sequence). CDR3 region: CAWSDLGGWELFF. CDR3 in DNA: TGTGCCTGGAGTGATTTGGGGGGTTGGGAGCTGTTTTTT.

The V gene is TRBV29-1, the J gene TRBJ2-5; TRBD2 matches 11 bases. V was clipped by 0 bases and J by 5 bases; unmatched bases: 11. CDR1 SQVTM and CDR2 ANQGSEA come from the germline V gene. CDR3 length: 17 residues. CDR3 sequence (DNA): TGCAGCGTTGAAGAATTGCTGACTAGCGGGGATATGGAGACCCAGTACTTC. Translating it yields CSVEELLTSGDMETQYF.